What follows are 5 T cell receptor beta chains derived from one specimen sequenced in a study of T cell responses to AZD1222 COVID-19 vaccine. TCRdb's table, derived via immunoSEQ multiplex PCR, lists solely in-frame clones and lacks some. Here the sample spans 150,000 or so clones, about 89% being singletons. The sample consisted of peripheral blood, taken on day 0 of AZD1222 vaccination. These receptors were taken from an adult in good health.

This clone was detected once. J is TRBJ2-5 and V is TRBV18; a possible D gene is TRBD2 (5 bases). The CDR3 length is 14 residues. V shed 8 bases and J shed 5 bases, with 18 bases lying between them. Germline CDR1 KGHSH, CDR2 LQKENI. The CDR3 region is CASASAARGETQYF. The CDR3 bases are TGTGCCAGCGCCTCGGCGGCCAGAGGGGAGACCCAGTACTTC.

This clone was detected only once. The J gene is TRBJ1-1, the V gene TRBV19; possible D gene TRBD1, 5 bases. CDR3 size: 14 residues. From germline, CDR1 is LNHDA and CDR2 SQIVND (reference sequence). V was pared by 6 bases and J by 4 bases, with 15 bases between. DNA for the CDR3: TGTGCCAGTAGAGCCGGGGGGGGAGTCACTGAAGCTTTCTTT. Residues: CASRAGGGVTEAFF.

V is TRBV7-2 and J is TRBJ1-1, with no clear D. The V gene's germline CDR1 is SGHTA and CDR2 FQGNSA. The V end lost 9 bases, the J end lost 5 bases, and 16 bases lay between the germline ends. The CDR3 length is 13 residues. As DNA, the CDR3 is TGTGCCAGTAAGGCCGGGATGGGGACTGAAGCTTTCTTT. Encoded protein: CASKAGMGTEAFF.

The CDR3 nucleotides read TGTGCCTGGAGTGTAGGGACAGGGGCGCGGGGCTACACCTTC. Translating it yields CAWSVGTGARGYTF. The rearrangement uses TRBV30 and TRBJ1-2, with TRBD1 identical over 10 bases. This CDR3 contains 14 residues. CDR1 and CDR2 from the germline V gene are GTSNPN and SVGIG (reference sequence). The trim removed 0 bases at V and 8 bases at J, leaving 6 bases unmatched.

The V call is TRBV6-5, the J call TRBJ1-4; weak D call: TRBD1 (5 bases). Trimming took 10 bases from V and 8 from J, leaving 17 bases between them. This CDR3 has 13 amino acids. Per the germline V gene, CDR1 is MNHEY and CDR2 is SVGAGI. DNA of the CDR3: TGTGCCACAGGGACGTCGACCCCGGAAAAACTGTTTTTT. It translates to CATGTSTPEKLFF.